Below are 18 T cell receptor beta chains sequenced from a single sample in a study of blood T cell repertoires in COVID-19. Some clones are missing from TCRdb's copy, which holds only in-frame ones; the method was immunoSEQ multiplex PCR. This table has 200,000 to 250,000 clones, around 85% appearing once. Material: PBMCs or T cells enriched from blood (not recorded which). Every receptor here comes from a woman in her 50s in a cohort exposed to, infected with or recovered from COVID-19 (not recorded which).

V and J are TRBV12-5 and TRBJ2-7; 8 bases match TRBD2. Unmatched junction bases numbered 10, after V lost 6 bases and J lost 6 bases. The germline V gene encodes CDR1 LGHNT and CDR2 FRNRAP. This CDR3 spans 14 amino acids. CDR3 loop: CASGREAGFFEQYF. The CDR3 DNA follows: TGTGCTAGTGGGCGGGAGGCAGGGTTTTTCGAGCAGTACTTC.

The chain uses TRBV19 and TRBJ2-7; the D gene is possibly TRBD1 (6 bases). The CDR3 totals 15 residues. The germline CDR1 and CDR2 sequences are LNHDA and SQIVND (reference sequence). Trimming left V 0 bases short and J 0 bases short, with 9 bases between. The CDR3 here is CASSIEAGVSYEQYF. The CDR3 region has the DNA TGTGCCAGTAGTATAGAGGCAGGGGTCTCCTACGAGCAGTACTTC.

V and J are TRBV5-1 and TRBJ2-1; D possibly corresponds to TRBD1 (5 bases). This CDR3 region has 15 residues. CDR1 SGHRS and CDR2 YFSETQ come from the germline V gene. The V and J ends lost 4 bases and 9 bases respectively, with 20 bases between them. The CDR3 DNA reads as TGCGCCAGCAGCCTCTCACAGGTCGGAGTCGGTGAGCAGTTCTTC. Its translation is CASSLSQVGVGEQFF. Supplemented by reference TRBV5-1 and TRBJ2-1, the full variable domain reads KAGVTQTPRYLIKTRGQQVTLSCSPISGHRSVSWYQQTPGQGLQFLFEYFSETQRNKGNFPGRFSGRQFSNSRSEMNVSTLELGDSALYLCASSLSQVGVGEQFFGPGTRLTVL.

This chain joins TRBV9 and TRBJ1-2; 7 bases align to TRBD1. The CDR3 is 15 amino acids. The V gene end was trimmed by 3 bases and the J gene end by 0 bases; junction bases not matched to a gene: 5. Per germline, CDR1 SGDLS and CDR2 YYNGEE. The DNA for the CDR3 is TGTGCCAGCAGCGGAGGGACAGACACTAACTATGGCTACACCTTC. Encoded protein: CASSGGTDTNYGYTF.

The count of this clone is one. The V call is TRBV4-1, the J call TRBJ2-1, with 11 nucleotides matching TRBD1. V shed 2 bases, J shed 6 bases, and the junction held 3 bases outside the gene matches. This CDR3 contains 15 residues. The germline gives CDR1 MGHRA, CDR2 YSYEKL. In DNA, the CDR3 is TGCGCCAGCAGCCAATGGGGACAGGGGGTCAATGAGCAGTTCTTC. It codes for CASSQWGQGVNEQFF.

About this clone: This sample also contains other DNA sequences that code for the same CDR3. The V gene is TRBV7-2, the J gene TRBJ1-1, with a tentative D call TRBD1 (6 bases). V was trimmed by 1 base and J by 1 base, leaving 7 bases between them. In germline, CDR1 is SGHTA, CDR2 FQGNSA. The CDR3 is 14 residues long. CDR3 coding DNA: TGTGCCAGCAGCTTAGGACAGGCGAACACTGAAGCTTTCTTT. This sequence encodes CASSLGQANTEAFF.

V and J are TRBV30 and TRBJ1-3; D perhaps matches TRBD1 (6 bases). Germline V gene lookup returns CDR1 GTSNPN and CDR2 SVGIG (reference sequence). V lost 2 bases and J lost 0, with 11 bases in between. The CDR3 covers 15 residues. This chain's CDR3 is CAWSSGDLSGNTIYF. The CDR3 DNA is TGTGCCTGGAGTTCAGGGGACCTCTCTGGAAACACCATATATTTT. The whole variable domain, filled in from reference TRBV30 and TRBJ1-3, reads SQTIHQWPATLVQPVGSPLSLECTVEGTSNPNLYWYRQAAGRGLQLLFYSVGIGQISSEVPQNLSASRPQDRQFILSSKKLLLSDSGFYLCAWSSGDLSGNTIYFGEGSWLTVV.

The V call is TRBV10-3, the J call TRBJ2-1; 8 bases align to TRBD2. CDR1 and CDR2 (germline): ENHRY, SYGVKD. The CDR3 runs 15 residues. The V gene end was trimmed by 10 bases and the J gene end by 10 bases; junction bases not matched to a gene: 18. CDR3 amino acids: CATSKPGLAVTEQFF. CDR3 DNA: TGTGCCACCTCTAAGCCCGGACTAGCAGTGACAGAGCAGTTCTTC.

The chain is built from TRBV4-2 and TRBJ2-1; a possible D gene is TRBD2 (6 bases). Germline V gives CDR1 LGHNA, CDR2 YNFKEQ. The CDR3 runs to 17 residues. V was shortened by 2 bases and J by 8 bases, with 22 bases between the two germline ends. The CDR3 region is CASSQSTGTRSRDEQFF. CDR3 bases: TGTGCCAGCAGCCAATCAACCGGGACTCGAAGCCGCGATGAGCAGTTCTTC.

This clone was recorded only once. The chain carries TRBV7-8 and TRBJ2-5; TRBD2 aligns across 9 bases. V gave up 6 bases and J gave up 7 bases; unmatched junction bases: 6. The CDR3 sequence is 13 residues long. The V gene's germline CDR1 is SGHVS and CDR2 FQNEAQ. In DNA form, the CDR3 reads TGTGCCAGCAGTAACCGACTAGCGGTGACCCAGTACTTC. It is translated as CASSNRLAVTQYF. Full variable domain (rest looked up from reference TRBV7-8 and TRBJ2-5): GAGVSQSPRYKVAKRGQDVALRCDPISGHVSLFWYQQALGQGPEFLTYFQNEAQLDKSGLPSDRFFAERPEGSVSTLKIQRTQQEDSAVYLCASSNRLAVTQYFGPGTRLLVL.

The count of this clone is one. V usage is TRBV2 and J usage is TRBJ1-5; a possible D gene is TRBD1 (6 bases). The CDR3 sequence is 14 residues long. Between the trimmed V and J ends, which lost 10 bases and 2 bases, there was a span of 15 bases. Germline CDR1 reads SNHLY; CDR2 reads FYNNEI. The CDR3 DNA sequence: TGTGCCACCAGGGGTTTTCAGGGCAATCAGCCCCAGCATTTT. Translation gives CATRGFQGNQPQHF.

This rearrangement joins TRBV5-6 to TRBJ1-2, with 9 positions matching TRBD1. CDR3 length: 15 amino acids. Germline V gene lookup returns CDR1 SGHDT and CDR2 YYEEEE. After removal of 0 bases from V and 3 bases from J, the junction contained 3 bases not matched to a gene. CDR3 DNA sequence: TGTGCCAGCAGCTTGGGGGACAGGGATGACTATGGCTACACCTTC. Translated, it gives CASSLGDRDDYGYTF. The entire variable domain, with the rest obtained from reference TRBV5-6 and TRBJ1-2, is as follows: DAGVTQSPTHLIKTRGQQVTLRCSPKSGHDTVSWYQQALGQGPQFIFQYYEEEERQRGNFPDRFSGHQFPNYSSELNVNALLLGDSALYLCASSLGDRDDYGYTFGSGTRLTVV.

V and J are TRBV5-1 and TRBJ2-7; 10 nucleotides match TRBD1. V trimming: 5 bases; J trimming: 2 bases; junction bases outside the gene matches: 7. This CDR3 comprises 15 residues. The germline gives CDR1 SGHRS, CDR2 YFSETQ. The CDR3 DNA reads TGCGCCAGCAGAATAGGACAGGGGGGAACCTACGAGCAGTACTTC. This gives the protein CASRIGQGGTYEQYF. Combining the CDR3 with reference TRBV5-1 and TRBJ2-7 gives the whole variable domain KAGVTQTPRYLIKTRGQQVTLSCSPISGHRSVSWYQQTPGQGLQFLFEYFSETQRNKGNFPGRFSGRQFSNSRSEMNVSTLELGDSALYLCASRIGQGGTYEQYFGPGTRLTVT.

The DNA for the CDR3 is TGTGCCAGCAGCTTAGTGCAGTTAAATTCACCCCTCCACTTT. Amino acid sequence: CASSLVQLNSPLHF. This chain links TRBV7-2 with TRBJ1-6; D call uncertain. Germline V gene data show CDR1 as SGHTA and CDR2 as FQGNSA. The CDR3 is 14 residues long. The ends were cut back, 1 base at V and 7 bases at J, with 8 bases in the middle.

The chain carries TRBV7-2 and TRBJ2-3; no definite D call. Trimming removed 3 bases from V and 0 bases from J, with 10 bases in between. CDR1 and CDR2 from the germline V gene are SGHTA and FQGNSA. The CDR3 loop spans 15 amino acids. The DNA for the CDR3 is TGTGCCAGCAGCTTTCAGGCCTCTAGCACAGATACGCAGTATTTT. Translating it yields CASSFQASSTDTQYF.

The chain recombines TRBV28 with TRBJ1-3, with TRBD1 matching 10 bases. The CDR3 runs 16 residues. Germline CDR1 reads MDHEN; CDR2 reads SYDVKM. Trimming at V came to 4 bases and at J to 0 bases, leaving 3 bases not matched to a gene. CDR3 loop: CASSSGQGLSGNTIYF. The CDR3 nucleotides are TGTGCCAGCAGTTCGGGACAGGGGCTCTCTGGAAACACCATATATTTT.

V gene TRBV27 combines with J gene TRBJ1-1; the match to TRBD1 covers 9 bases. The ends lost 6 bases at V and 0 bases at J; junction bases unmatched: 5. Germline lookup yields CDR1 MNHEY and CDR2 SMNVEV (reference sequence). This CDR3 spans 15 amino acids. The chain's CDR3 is CASSPYRGLNTEAFF. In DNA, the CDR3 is TGTGCCAGCAGCCCCTACAGGGGGCTGAACACTGAAGCTTTCTTT.

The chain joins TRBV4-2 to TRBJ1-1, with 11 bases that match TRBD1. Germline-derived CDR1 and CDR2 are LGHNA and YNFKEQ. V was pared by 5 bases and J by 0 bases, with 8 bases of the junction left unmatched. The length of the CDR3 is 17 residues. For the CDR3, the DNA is TGTGCCAGCAGCTTTCGTGGACAGGGGGCGGTGAACACTGAAGCTTTCTTT. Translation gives CASSFRGQGAVNTEAFF.